This TCR beta chain derives from a study of identical twins. Overall study results and limits: Memory repertoires showed no such pattern, whereas abundant cord blood beta clonotypes carried fewer insertions.

Unique molecular identifiers were in the cDNA, with template-switch universal primer binding. TCRdb reanalysed the 5' RACE reads using MiXCR and keeps one entry per CDR3 protein. The sample lists around 340,000 distinct CDR3 sequences, roughly 9% seen once, with more than 8% in the top ten. With regard to this clonotype: Antigen unknown.

Germline V gene sequence: CDR1 DFQATT, CDR2 SNEGSKA (reference sequence). V gave up 6 bases and J gave up 4 bases, with 10 bases separating them. The CDR3 is made up of 12 amino acids. Healthy Caucasians alone served as donors. V gene TRBV20-1 combines with J gene TRBJ2-1; D may be TRBD1 (6 bases). The clonotype originates from a woman aged 45-65 years in good health. The sample consisted of naive T cells sorted from blood. In nucleotides, the CDR3 is TGCAGTGCAGGGGGAGAGTACAATGAGCAGTTCTTC. Translated, it gives CSAGGEYNEQFF.